These 26 T cell receptor beta chains share one sample of origin, sequenced in a study of identical twins. TCRdb used MiXCR to reprocess the 5' RACE reads, holding one entry per CDR3 protein. The sample includes about 530,000 distinct CDR3 sequences, around 15% of them seen just once. The same sample was also used in a study of yellow fever vaccine responses in identical twins.

Sequencing input: CD4+ T cells sorted from blood. The receptors were sampled from a woman under 30 in good health.

A few counts support this clonotype. This chain links TRBV18 with TRBJ1-1; maybe TRBD1 (5 bases). Germline V gene lookup returns CDR1 KGHSH and CDR2 LQKENI. This CDR3 spans 13 amino acids. Trimming shortened V by 8 bases and J by 0 bases, and 10 bases separated the two germline ends. The DNA of the CDR3 is TGTGCCAGCACGGGGACGATGAACACTGAAGCTTTCTTT. Residues: CASTGTMNTEAFF. Using reference TRBV18 and TRBJ1-1 for the parts outside the CDR3, the full variable domain is NAGVMQNPRHLVRRRGQEARLRCSPMKGHSHVYWYRQLPEEGLKFMVYLQKENIIDESGMPKERFSAEFPKEGPSILRIQQVVRGDSAAYFCASTGTMNTEAFFGQGTRLTVV.

In this sample, this clonotype turned up a few times. The chain combines TRBV10-3 with TRBJ1-1; D remains unclear. This CDR3 contains 15 residues. V gave up 4 bases and J gave up 3 bases, with 15 bases separating them. Looked up from germline, CDR1 is ENHRY and CDR2 is SYGVKD. CDR3: CAISGPGPFDTEAFF. The DNA of the CDR3 is TGTGCCATCAGTGGGCCAGGCCCCTTCGACACTGAAGCTTTCTTT.

The J gene is TRBJ2-7, the V gene TRBV24-1; a weak D match, TRBD2 (5 bases). V dropped 3 bases and J dropped 5 bases, with 19 bases sitting between them. Germline CDR1 reads KGHDR; CDR2 reads SFDVKD. There are 16 residues in the CDR3. The CDR3 bases are TGTGCCACCAGTGATAAAGCTAGCAGGAGATTCCACGAGCAGTACTTC. Residues: CATSDKASRRFHEQYF.

This clonotype was seen more than once but under ten times. The genes are TRBV4-1 and TRBJ2-5; 9 bases line up with TRBD1. With V trimmed by 5 bases and J by 5 bases, 6 bases remained unmatched. Germline V gene data show CDR1 as MGHRA and CDR2 as YSYEKL. The CDR3 is 14 amino acids. In DNA, the CDR3 is TGCGCCAGCAGCGGGGCGACAGGGGGGGAGACCCAGTACTTC. Translating it yields CASSGATGGETQYF.

This clonotype was observed a handful of times. V and J are TRBV12-3 or TRBV12-4 and TRBJ1-6; D is perhaps TRBD1 (5 bases). The CDR3 is made up of 14 amino acids. The germline V and J ends were trimmed by 3 bases and 9 bases, with 12 bases remaining between them. In DNA, the CDR3 is TGTGCCAGCAGTTTCATCCCCGGGGGTTCACCCCTCCACTTT. It translates to CASSFIPGGSPLHF.

The chain combines TRBV3-1 with TRBJ2-7; 11 bases are a match to TRBD2. Germline loops: CDR1 LGHDT, CDR2 YNNKEL (reference sequence). The CDR3 has 18 amino acids. The J segment lost 5 bases and the V segment lost 2 bases, leaving 14 bases of the junction unmatched. CDR3 in amino acids: CASSQTTSGTWGEDEQYF. The CDR3 coding sequence is TGTGCCAGCAGCCAAACGACTAGCGGGACGTGGGGGGAGGACGAGCAGTACTTC.

This clonotype has a handful of counts. V gene TRBV11-2 combines with J gene TRBJ1-3; possible D gene TRBD1, 6 bases. The germline V gene has CDR1 SGHAT and CDR2 FQNNGV. Trimming pared 5 bases from V and 4 bases from J, leaving 9 bases between. This CDR3 contains 13 residues. The CDR3 is CASSETGGNTIYF. The CDR3 DNA is TGTGCCAGCAGCGAGACAGGCGGAAACACCATATATTTT. Combining the CDR3 with reference TRBV11-2 and TRBJ1-3 gives the whole variable domain EAGVAQSPRYKIIEKRQSVAFWCNPISGHATLYWYQQILGQGPKLLIQFQNNGVVDDSQLPKDRFSAERLKGVDSTLKIQPAKLEDSAVYLCASSETGGNTIYFGEGSWLTVV.

In this sample, this clonotype turned up a few times. This sequence joins TRBV12-3 or TRBV12-4 and TRBJ2-4; 12 bases are shared with TRBD2. V was clipped by 1 base and J by 0 bases; unmatched bases: 10. The length of the CDR3 is 20 residues. CDR3 sequence reads: CASSLDRSSGRAGAKNIQYF. The DNA of the CDR3 is TGTGCCAGCAGTTTAGATAGGTCTAGCGGGAGGGCGGGAGCCAAAAACATTCAGTACTTC.

This chain links TRBV20-1 with TRBJ2-2; 12 positions match TRBD2. Germline assignment: CDR1 DFQATT and CDR2 SNEGSKA (reference sequence). Germline trimming cut 6 bases from V and 4 bases from J; bases unmatched to any gene: 9. This CDR3 is 16 amino acids long. CDR3 sequence reads: CSARASGGAGTGELFF. In DNA form, the CDR3 reads TGCAGTGCCAGGGCTAGCGGGGGGGCTGGCACCGGGGAGCTGTTTTTT.

This clonotype was observed a handful of times. This rearrangement joins TRBV6-1 to TRBJ2-7; no clear D gene. The CDR3 is 11 amino acids. Per the germline V gene, CDR1 is MNHNS and CDR2 is SASEGT. Trimming took 3 bases from V and 7 from J, leaving 7 bases between them. CDR3 residues: CASSDNWEQYF. Here the CDR3 DNA reads TGTGCCAGCAGTGACAATTGGGAGCAGTACTTC.

The gene calls are TRBV5-1 and TRBJ2-1, with 14 nucleotides matching TRBD2. Per germline, CDR1 SGHRS and CDR2 YFSETQ. The trim removed 4 bases at V and 6 bases at J, leaving 6 bases unmatched. This CDR3 is built from 16 residues. CDR3 nucleotide sequence: TGCGCCAGCAGCACCCCGGGACTAGCGGGGGTCAATGAGCAGTTCTTC. Protein: CASSTPGLAGVNEQFF.

This clonotype was detected only a few times. The chain joins TRBV14 to TRBJ2-1, with TRBD2 matching 10 bases. V trimming: 6 bases; J trimming: 5 bases; junction bases outside the gene matches: 10. The germline CDR1 and CDR2 sequences are SGHDN and FVKESK. The CDR3 covers 16 residues. CDR3 residues: CASSRFSGGPNNEQFF. CDR3 coding DNA: TGTGCCAGCAGTCGCTTTAGCGGGGGGCCTAACAATGAGCAGTTCTTC.

The rearrangement links TRBV6-2 or TRBV6-3 to TRBJ2-2, with D perhaps matching TRBD1 or TRBD2 (5 bases each). The CDR3 contains 15 residues. V lost 6 bases and J 1 base, leaving 12 bases between the germline ends. Germline CDR1 MNHEY, CDR2 SVGEGT. The CDR3 loop reads CASRGVPRNTGELFF. CDR3 bases: TGTGCCAGCAGGGGGGTTCCTAGGAACACCGGGGAGCTGTTTTTT.

This clonotype has just a few counts. The chain couples TRBV20-1 to TRBJ1-2, with 7 nucleotides matching TRBD1. Per germline, CDR1 DFQATT and CDR2 SNEGSKA (reference sequence). The CDR3 contains 11 residues. The V gene end was trimmed by 7 bases and the J gene end by 5 bases; junction bases not matched to a gene: 4. This CDR3 is CSGDRSYGYTF. CDR3 coding DNA: TGCAGTGGGGACAGATCGTATGGCTACACCTTC.

This clonotype was seen a handful of times. The chain uses TRBV10-3 and TRBJ1-4, with D perhaps TRBD1 (5 bases). Germline V gene sequence: CDR1 ENHRY, CDR2 SYGVKD. V was clipped by 2 bases and J by 0 bases, with 7 bases between them. This CDR3 region has 15 residues. Written as DNA, the CDR3 is TGTGCCATCAGTGAGGAGACAGCAACTAATGAAAAACTGTTTTTT. Amino acid sequence: CAISEETATNEKLFF.

CDR3 in DNA: TGCAGTGCCGCTCTCAGGGGGCTGAACACTGAAGCTTTCTTT. Protein: CSAALRGLNTEAFF. This chain uses TRBV20-1 with TRBJ1-1; 8 bases align to TRBD1. There are 14 residues in the CDR3. V trimming: 6 bases; J trimming: 0 bases; junction bases outside the gene matches: 6. CDR1 is DFQATT and CDR2 is SNEGSKA in the germline V gene (reference sequence).

This clonotype was found a few times. The CDR3 nucleotides read TGTGCCAGCAGTCGACCGGGCTCCTACAATGAGCAGTTCTTC. Translating it yields CASSRPGSYNEQFF. The J gene is TRBJ2-1, the V gene TRBV6-2 or TRBV6-3; D not resolved. Deletions cut 5 bases from V and 0 bases from J, with 8 bases between. The CDR3 is 14 amino acids. Germline V gives CDR1 MNHEY, CDR2 SVGEGT.

This clonotype occurred once. The rearrangement joins TRBV5-5 to TRBJ2-7; 7 nucleotides agree with TRBD2. This CDR3 has 15 residues. J lost 3 bases, V lost 4 bases, and 10 bases had no gene match. CDR1 and CDR2 (germline): SGHKS, YYEKEE (reference sequence). As DNA, the CDR3 is TGTGCCAGCAGCCCTCGGGGGGTTTTTGACTACGAGCAGTACTTC. This translates into CASSPRGVFDYEQYF. Supplemented by reference TRBV5-5 and TRBJ2-7, the full variable domain reads DAGVTQSPTHLIKTRGQQVTLRCSPISGHKSVSWYQQVLGQGPQFIFQYYEKEERGRGNFPDRFSARQFPNYSSELNVNALLLGDSALYLCASSPRGVFDYEQYFGPGTRLTVT.

This clonotype was seen ten or more times. The chain carries TRBV10-3 and TRBJ2-2; no clear D. CDR1 is ENHRY and CDR2 is SYGVKD in the germline V gene. The CDR3 consists of 14 residues. V gave up 8 bases and J gave up 2 bases, with 12 bases separating them. The chain's CDR3 is CAIGEGLNTGELFF. The CDR3 coding sequence is TGTGCCATCGGAGAAGGCCTTAACACCGGGGAGCTGTTTTTT.

This clonotype has more than one count but fewer than ten. The chain joins TRBV15 to TRBJ1-1; 8 bases map to TRBD1. The CDR3 totals 13 residues. Germline-derived CDR1 and CDR2 are LNHNV and YYDKDF (reference sequence). The V gene end was trimmed by 7 bases and the J gene end by 6 bases; junction bases not matched to a gene: 7. The CDR3 region is CATTLDRVAEAFF. The CDR3 coding sequence is TGTGCCACCACCCTGGACAGGGTTGCTGAAGCTTTCTTT.

This clonotype was seen ten or more times. This chain uses TRBV29-1 with TRBJ2-1, with 9 positions matching TRBD2. Germline V gene data show CDR1 as SQVTM and CDR2 as ANQGSEA. With 3 bases clipped from V and 0 bases from J, the junction kept 9 bases outside the gene matches. This CDR3 has 17 residues. The CDR3 DNA reads TGCAGCGTTGACCGTAGCGGGAGCAAGGGCTCCTACAATGAGCAGTTCTTC. Translated, it gives CSVDRSGSKGSYNEQFF.

The chain recombines TRBV9 with TRBJ2-7; TRBD1 matches 8 bases. The CDR3 contains 14 residues. Germline-derived CDR1 and CDR2 are SGDLS and YYNGEE. The V gene end was trimmed by 5 bases and the J gene end by 5 bases; junction bases not matched to a gene: 9. The CDR3 nucleotides read TGTGCCAGCAGTGCCAATACAGGGGGGCACGAGCAGTACTTC. It codes for CASSANTGGHEQYF.

This clonotype was seen ten or more times. The chain is built from TRBV12-3 or TRBV12-4 and TRBJ2-2; a weak D match, TRBD1 (5 bases). CDR3 length equals 16 residues. V gave up 3 bases and J gave up 7 bases, with 18 bases separating them. The CDR3 reads CASSFSGFGQIGELFF. The DNA for the CDR3 is TGTGCCAGCAGTTTTTCAGGGTTCGGGCAAATCGGGGAGCTGTTTTTT.

On this clonotype itself: A read error may produce the germline difference seen at one junction end. The chain carries TRBV27 and TRBJ2-1; D is undetermined. This CDR3 region has 14 residues. The germline V gene has CDR1 MNHEY and CDR2 SMNVEV (reference sequence). Here the CDR3 DNA reads TGTGCCAGCAGTCCCCTTATAGGGTATAATGAGCAGTCCTTC. Translation gives CASSPLIGYNEQSF.

This clonotype has a count of ten or more. The CDR3 DNA reads TGCAGTGCTAGGAACCCCGGACAGGGAGGCTACGAGCAGTACGTC. Translation: CSARNPGQGGYEQYV. The rearrangement links TRBV20-1 to TRBJ2-7; 8 bases line up with TRBD1. V shed 3 bases and J 3 bases; nucleotides not matched to a gene: 10. The length of the CDR3 is 15 residues. Germline assignment: CDR1 DFQATT and CDR2 SNEGSKA (reference sequence).

The chain combines TRBV6-1 with TRBJ2-7, with 7 bases fitting TRBD1. This CDR3 has 13 amino acids. Germline V CDR1 and CDR2: MNHNS, SASEGT. V shed 6 bases and J 2 bases; nucleotides not matched to a gene: 4. CDR3 sequence: CASRGDRTYEQYV. The CDR3 bases are TGTGCCAGCAGGGGGGACAGAACCTACGAGCAGTACGTC.